One and the same sample provided the 14 T cell receptor beta chains below, sequenced in a study of blood T cell repertoires in COVID-19. Sequencing used immunoSEQ multiplex PCR; TCRdb keeps in-frame clones, though not all of them. The sample consists of more than 200,000 clones, more than 70% of them appearing once. The specimen sequenced was peripheral blood. The receptors come from a woman in her forties or fifties with acute or convalescent COVID-19.

The rearrangement joins TRBV9 to TRBJ2-7; 15 bases fit TRBD2. Germline lookup yields CDR1 SGDLS and CDR2 YYNGEE. The ends lost 1 base at V and 5 bases at J; junction bases unmatched: 1. This CDR3 region has 15 residues. DNA of the CDR3: TGTGCCAGCAGCGTACGGACTAGCGGGAGGGACGAGCAGTACTTC. The encoded protein is CASSVRTSGRDEQYF.

The chain has TRBV19 and TRBJ2-5; maybe TRBD2 (5 bases). The CDR3 is 16 residues long. Trimming shortened V by 7 bases and J by 5 bases, and 23 bases separated the two germline ends. Germline CDR1 is LNHDA and CDR2 is SQIVND (reference sequence). Written as DNA, the CDR3 is TGTGCCAGTAACCCAAGCGCGGGCTCCAGTTGGGAGACCCAGTACTTC. Its translation: CASNPSAGSSWETQYF.

The V call is TRBV5-1, the J call TRBJ2-5; 8 bases match TRBD2. The CDR3 covers 16 residues. Per the germline V gene, CDR1 is SGHRS and CDR2 is YFSETQ. After removal of 0 bases from V and 1 base from J, the junction contained 5 bases not matched to a gene. DNA for the CDR3: TGCGCCAGCAGCTTGGGGACTAGCCCCCTCCAAGAGACCCAGTACTTC. Translating it yields CASSLGTSPLQETQYF.

This chain connects TRBV28 to TRBJ2-1, with 10 bases lining up with TRBD2. V was pared by 5 bases and J by 9 bases, with 16 bases of the junction left unmatched. In germline, CDR1 is MDHEN, CDR2 SYDVKM. The length of the CDR3 is 17 residues. CDR3 sequence: CASSPPILAGADGEQFF. The DNA of the CDR3 is TGTGCCAGCAGTCCCCCCATCCTAGCGGGAGCCGACGGTGAGCAGTTCTTC.

This chain uses TRBV20-1 with TRBJ2-7; D is unclear. CDR1 and CDR2 (germline): DFQATT, SNEGSKA (reference sequence). This CDR3 spans 11 amino acids. Trimming cost V 6 bases and J 3 bases, with 9 bases left between them. Written as DNA, the CDR3 is TGCAGTGCCCTCCTTAGCTACGAGCAGTACTTC. Translated: CSALLSYEQYF.

The rearrangement links TRBV28 to TRBJ2-1; 7 positions match TRBD2. Germline CDR1 MDHEN, CDR2 SYDVKM. The length of the CDR3 is 17 residues. V trimming: 4 bases; J trimming: 1 base; junction bases outside the gene matches: 10. The DNA for the CDR3 is TGTGCCAGCAGTTCCCCGGTGGCGGGGGTTTCCTACAATGAGCAGTTCTTC. Residues: CASSSPVAGVSYNEQFF.

The chain has TRBV21-1 and TRBJ2-3; the table's D gene call, TRBD2, was not cross checked with the DNA. TRBV21-1 is listed as a pseudogene. This CDR3 has 17 amino acids. The CDR3 loop is CASSKKFAGLASDTQYF. The CDR3 nucleotides are TGTGCCAGCAGCAAAAAATTTGCGGGACTAGCCTCCGATACGCAGTATTTT.

The chain joins TRBV28 to TRBJ2-1; TRBD1 aligns across 9 bases. The CDR3 is 15 residues long. The germline V gene has CDR1 MDHEN and CDR2 SYDVKM. V shed 4 bases and J 8 bases; nucleotides not matched to a gene: 9. CDR3 loop: CASSSQGTGNDEQFF. The CDR3 DNA follows: TGTGCCAGCAGTTCCCAAGGGACAGGGAATGATGAGCAGTTCTTC.

This chain connects TRBV29-1 to TRBJ2-5; TRBD2 agrees at 10 bases. V lost 3 bases to trimming and J lost 5 bases; unmatched junction nucleotides: 9. This CDR3 comprises 15 residues. Germline V gene data show CDR1 as SQVTM and CDR2 as ANQGSEA. DNA for the CDR3: TGCAGCGTTGATGGGCAGCGGGAGGGCCTGGAGACCCAGTACTTC. Encoded protein: CSVDGQREGLETQYF. Together with reference TRBV29-1 and TRBJ2-5, the CDR3 gives the full variable domain: SAVISQKPSRDICQRGTSLTIQCQVDSQVTMMFWYRQQPGQSLTLIATANQGSEATYESGFVIDKFPISRPNLTFSTLTVSNMSPEDSSIYLCSVDGQREGLETQYFGPGTRLLVL.

The V gene is TRBV25-1, the J gene TRBJ2-3; 10 nucleotides line up with TRBD1. In germline, CDR1 is MGHDK, CDR2 SYGVNS. The junction had 11 bases not matched to a gene; V was cut back by 3 bases and J by 5 bases. The CDR3 sequence is 17 residues long. This CDR3 is CASSDATWDRGGDTQYF. CDR3 sequence (DNA): TGTGCCAGCAGTGATGCCACCTGGGACAGGGGTGGAGATACGCAGTATTTT. Complete variable domain (other parts from reference TRBV25-1 and TRBJ2-3): EADIYQTPRYLVIGTGKKITLECSQTMGHDKMYWYQQDPGMELHLIHYSYGVNSTEKGDLSSESTVSRIRTEHFPLTLESARPSHTSQYLCASSDATWDRGGDTQYFGPGTRLTVL.

The chain links TRBV24-1 to TRBJ1-2; 8 nucleotides line up with TRBD1. The germline V gene has CDR1 KGHDR and CDR2 SFDVKD. J gave up 2 bases and V 4 bases, and 5 bases lay outside the gene matches. The CDR3 length is 15 residues. The CDR3 nucleotides read TGTGCCACCAGTGACCCCCGGACAGGGAACTATGGCTACACCTTC. It translates to CATSDPRTGNYGYTF.

The CDR3 loop is CASRDWRYGYTF. The CDR3 coding sequence is TGTGCCAGCAGGGACTGGAGATATGGCTACACCTTC. V and J are TRBV6-5 and TRBJ1-2; the D is unclear. The V gene's germline CDR1 is MNHEY and CDR2 SVGAGI. The CDR3 runs 12 residues. With 6 bases removed from V and 5 bases from J, the gap between germline ends came to 10 bases.

This clone appeared once. J is TRBJ1-1 and V is TRBV7-6, with TRBD1 matching over 8 bases. Germline CDR1 reads SGHVS; CDR2 reads FNYEAQ. V lost 4 bases to trimming and J lost 5 bases; unmatched junction nucleotides: 9. This CDR3 has 15 amino acids. The CDR3: CASSSSDRGGTEAFF. The CDR3 DNA reads TGTGCCAGCAGCTCGTCCGACAGGGGAGGGACTGAAGCTTTCTTT. Combining the CDR3 with reference TRBV7-6 and TRBJ1-1 gives the whole variable domain GAGVSQSPRYKVTKRGQDVALRCDPISGHVSLYWYRQALGQGPEFLTYFNYEAQQDKSGLPNDRFSAERPEGSISTLTIQRTEQRDSAMYRCASSSSDRGGTEAFFGQGTRLTVV.

The chain uses TRBV2 and TRBJ1-5, with TRBD1 identical over 9 bases. The CDR3 has 15 residues. Germline V gives CDR1 SNHLY, CDR2 FYNNEI. J was trimmed by 5 bases and V by 7 bases; bases with no gene match: 9. The CDR3 DNA sequence: TGTGCCAGCATGGGACAGGGAGGGTTTCATCAGCCCCAGCATTTT. It yields the protein CASMGQGGFHQPQHF.